The following is a TCR beta chain sequence with its context. This CDR3 has 16 residues. CDR1 and CDR2 from the germline V gene are SEHNR and FQNEAQ (reference sequence). Between the trimmed V and J ends, which lost 1 base and 5 bases, there was a span of 15 bases. Authors' data handling: Scientists estimated how many nucleated cells there were by amplifying reference gene primers. Assay used: immunoSEQ multiplex PCR; TCRdb lists only in-frame clones, some missing. The V and J calls and clone size are taken from that table; D and trimming were inferred from the DNA. The sample consists of around 200,000 clones, 85% to 90% of them appearing once. The sample belongs to a study of blood T cell repertoires in COVID-19.

The chain is built from TRBV7-9 and TRBJ1-5; D is uncertain. The sequence was obtained from a woman between 55 and 75 years old with COVID-19, enrolled during active disease. The specimen was peripheral blood. CDR3 sequence: CASSLGVGRDDQPQHF. CDR3 sequence (DNA): TGTGCCAGCAGCTTAGGAGTAGGGAGGGATGATCAGCCCCAGCATTTT.